The 10 T cell receptor beta chains below come from one sample, sequenced in a study of cytomegalovirus exposure and HLA in healthy donors. Assay used: immunoSEQ multiplex PCR; TCRdb lists only in-frame clones, some missing. The sample contains 150,000 to 200,000 clones, around 96% of which appear only once. The specimen was PBMCs. The receptors derive from a woman younger than 35 in good health and CMV-seronegative.

The rearrangement uses TRBV18 and TRBJ2-1; 8 bases agree with TRBD2. CDR1 and CDR2 from the germline V gene are KGHSH and LQKENI. The J segment lost 2 bases and the V segment lost 0 bases, leaving 3 bases of the junction unmatched. The CDR3 loop spans 16 amino acids. The CDR3 protein is CASSPPISGAYNEQFF. As DNA, the CDR3 is TGTGCCAGCTCACCACCGATTAGCGGGGCCTACAATGAGCAGTTCTTC.

The chain couples TRBV9 to TRBJ2-2, with D tentatively TRBD1 (6 bases). V shed 3 bases and J shed 7 bases, with 13 bases lying between them. The V gene's germline CDR1 is SGDLS and CDR2 YYNGEE. The CDR3 is 14 amino acids. CDR3 coding DNA: TGTGCCAGCAGCGCCACAGGGAAGGGCGGGGAGCTGTTTTTT. Amino acids: CASSATGKGGELFF.

The gene calls are TRBV2 and TRBJ1-5; D unclear. The CDR3 contains 15 residues. V lost 6 bases and J lost 2, with 14 bases in between. Germline V CDR1 and CDR2: SNHLY, FYNNEI. In nucleotides, the CDR3 is TGTGCCAGCAGCGACTCAGTTGGTGGCAATCAGCCCCAGCATTTT. It translates to CASSDSVGGNQPQHF.

The rearrangement uses TRBV5-1 and TRBJ2-3; the D gene is possibly TRBD2 (5 bases). The germline gives CDR1 SGHRS, CDR2 YFSETQ. V was pared by 2 bases and J by 6 bases, with 10 bases between. The CDR3 loop spans 13 amino acids. In nucleotides, the CDR3 is TGCGCCAGCAGCTTCACCCCGGGGGATACGCAGTATTTT. Residues: CASSFTPGDTQYF.

V is TRBV6-6 and J is TRBJ2-5, with a tentative D call TRBD1 (6 bases). This CDR3 comprises 14 residues. Germline CDR1 and CDR2: MNHNY and SVGAGI (reference sequence). V lost 2 bases and J 2 bases, leaving 9 bases between the germline ends. The CDR3 sequence is CASSYPGQQETQYF. As DNA, the CDR3 is TGTGCCAGCAGTTACCCTGGACAGCAAGAGACCCAGTACTTC.

The V gene is TRBV28, the J gene TRBJ2-7; maybe TRBD2 (6 bases). The germline V gene has CDR1 MDHEN and CDR2 SYDVKM. This CDR3 spans 10 amino acids. Trimming stripped 8 bases from V and 4 bases from J, with 6 bases between. The CDR3 DNA follows: TGTGCCAGCGGGGGGTACGAGCAGTACTTC. This sequence encodes CASGGYEQYF.

The chain carries TRBV5-4 and TRBJ2-3; 9 nucleotides match TRBD1. CDR3 length equals 18 residues. In germline, CDR1 is SGHNT, CDR2 YYREEE (reference sequence). Trimming took 4 bases from V and 0 from J; bases not matched to a gene: 12. The CDR3 DNA reads TGTGCCAGCAGCCCGGGACAGGGCCTATCTCGTAGCACAGATACGCAGTATTTT. Translated: CASSPGQGLSRSTDTQYF.

The V gene is TRBV4-2, the J gene TRBJ2-3; no clear D. Trimming shortened V by 0 bases and J by 3 bases, and 10 bases separated the two germline ends. The V gene's germline CDR1 is LGHNA and CDR2 YNFKEQ. The CDR3 is made up of 15 amino acids. CDR3 nucleotides: TGTGCCAGCAGCCAAGAAGTACTAATGACAGATACGCAGTATTTT. It codes for CASSQEVLMTDTQYF.

The V gene is TRBV7-2, the J gene TRBJ1-1; weak D call: TRBD1 (5 bases). This CDR3 has 17 amino acids. Trimming pared 2 bases from V and 0 bases from J, leaving 16 bases between. In germline, CDR1 is SGHTA, CDR2 FQGNSA. CDR3: CASSLRPGQELNTEAFF. For the CDR3, the DNA is TGTGCCAGCAGCTTACGGCCCGGACAAGAGTTGAACACTGAAGCTTTCTTT.

The rearrangement links TRBV7-8 to TRBJ1-5, with 8 positions matching TRBD1. The CDR3 sequence is 15 residues long. Trimming at V came to 2 bases and at J to 7 bases, leaving 7 bases not matched to a gene. The germline V gene has CDR1 SGHVS and CDR2 FQNEAQ. CDR3 DNA sequence: TGTGCCAGCAGCTTATTACAGGGGGAGGGACAGCCCCAGCATTTT. This encodes CASSLLQGEGQPQHF.